This T cell receptor beta chain appears in the sequencing data of a study of T cell responses to AZD1222 COVID-19 vaccine. Regarding the study as a whole: In all cases, repertoires were sampled only after the peak T cell response. Most donors were white British, females outnumbered males, and clonal diversity was possibly underestimated.

This clone was counted between two and nine times. Its specificity is unknown. The data were produced by immunoSEQ multiplex PCR, yet TCRdb's version contains in-frame clones alone and is incomplete. The table has 100,000 or so clones, 70% to 90% seen once. Here the sequenced sample was peripheral blood, taken 28 days after the second AZD1222 dose. This TCR was recovered from an adult who received the AZD1222 COVID-19 vaccine.

The CDR3 coding sequence is TGTGCCAGCAGCCAAGAAGAGGTCAGGAGCTCCTATAATTCACCCCTCCACTTT. Its translation is CASSQEEVRSSYNSPLHF. The chain uses TRBV4-2 and TRBJ1-6; no clear D. Deletions cut 0 bases from V and 0 bases from J, with 12 bases between. The CDR3 runs to 18 residues. Germline V gene sequence: CDR1 LGHNA, CDR2 YNFKEQ.